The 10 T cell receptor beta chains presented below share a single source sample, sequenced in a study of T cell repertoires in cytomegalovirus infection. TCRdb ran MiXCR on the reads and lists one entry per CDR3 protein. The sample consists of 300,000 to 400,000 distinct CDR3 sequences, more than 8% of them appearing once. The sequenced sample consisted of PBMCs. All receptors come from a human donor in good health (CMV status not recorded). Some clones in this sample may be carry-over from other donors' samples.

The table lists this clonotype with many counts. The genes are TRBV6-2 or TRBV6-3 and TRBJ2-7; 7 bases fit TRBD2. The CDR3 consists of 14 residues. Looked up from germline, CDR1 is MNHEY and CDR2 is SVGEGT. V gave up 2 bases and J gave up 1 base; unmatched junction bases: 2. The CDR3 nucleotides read TGTGCCAGCAGTTACGAACTAGCGTCCTACGAGCAGTACTTC. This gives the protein CASSYELASYEQYF.

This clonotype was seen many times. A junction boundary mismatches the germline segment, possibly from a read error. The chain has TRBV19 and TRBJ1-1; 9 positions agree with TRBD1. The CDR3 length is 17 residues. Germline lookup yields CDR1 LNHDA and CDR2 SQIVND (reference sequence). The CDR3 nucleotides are TGTGCCAGTAGTATATCCCAATCGGAAGTGGCGGACAGGGGATCGGTCTTT. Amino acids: CASSISQSEVADRGSVF.

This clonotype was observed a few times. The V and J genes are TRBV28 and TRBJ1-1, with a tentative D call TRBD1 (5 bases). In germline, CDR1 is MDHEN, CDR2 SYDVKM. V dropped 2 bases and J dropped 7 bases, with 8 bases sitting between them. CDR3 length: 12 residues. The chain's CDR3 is CASSLKGREAFF. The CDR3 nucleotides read TGTGCCAGCAGTTTAAAGGGGCGTGAAGCTTTCTTT.

The CDR3 DNA is TGTGCCAGCAGGAAGGCCCTCTCCTACGAGCAGTACTTC. This sequence encodes CASRKALSYEQYF. The V call is TRBV2, the J call TRBJ2-7; D remains unclear. The CDR3 spans 13 residues. Trimming took off 6 bases at V and 0 bases at J, with 9 bases between the two ends. CDR1 is SNHLY and CDR2 is FYNNEI in the germline V gene.

The CDR3, as DNA: TGTGCCAGCACCCCGTCTACCGGAAACACTGAAGCTTTCTTT. Translated: CASTPSTGNTEAFF. The chain carries TRBV11-2 and TRBJ1-1; no clear D. Germline V CDR1 and CDR2: SGHAT, FQNNGV. Trimming shortened V by 7 bases and J by 2 bases, and 14 bases separated the two germline ends. The CDR3 extends over 14 amino acids.

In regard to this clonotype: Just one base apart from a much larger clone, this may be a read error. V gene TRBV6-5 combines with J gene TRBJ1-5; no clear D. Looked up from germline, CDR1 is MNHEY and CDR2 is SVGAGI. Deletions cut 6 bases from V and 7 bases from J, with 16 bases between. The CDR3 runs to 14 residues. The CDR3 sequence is CASRNRRGGQPQHF. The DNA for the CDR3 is TGTGCCAGCAGAAATAGACGGGGTGGGCAGCCCCAGCATTTT.

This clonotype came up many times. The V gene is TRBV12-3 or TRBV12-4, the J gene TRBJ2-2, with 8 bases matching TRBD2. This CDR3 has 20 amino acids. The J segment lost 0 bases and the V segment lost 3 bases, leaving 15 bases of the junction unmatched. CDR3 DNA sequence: TGTGCCAGCAGTTTTAGGGTGGTTGGGCTAGCGGGCCCGAACACCGGGGAGCTGTTTTTT. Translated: CASSFRVVGLAGPNTGELFF.

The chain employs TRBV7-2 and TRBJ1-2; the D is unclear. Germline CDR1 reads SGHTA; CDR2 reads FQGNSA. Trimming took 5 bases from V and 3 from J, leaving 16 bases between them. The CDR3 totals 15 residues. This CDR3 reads CASSPGVRRHYGYTF. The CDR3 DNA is TGTGCCAGCAGCCCAGGAGTTAGGCGGCACTATGGCTACACCTTC.

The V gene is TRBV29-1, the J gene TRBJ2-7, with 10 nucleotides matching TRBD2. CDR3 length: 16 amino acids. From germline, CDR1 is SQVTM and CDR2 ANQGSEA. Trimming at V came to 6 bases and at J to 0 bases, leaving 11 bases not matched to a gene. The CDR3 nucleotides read TGCAGCGTCGCCGGGGGGTCTAGCGGGAGCTCCTACGAGCAGTACTTC. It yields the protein CSVAGGSSGSSYEQYF.

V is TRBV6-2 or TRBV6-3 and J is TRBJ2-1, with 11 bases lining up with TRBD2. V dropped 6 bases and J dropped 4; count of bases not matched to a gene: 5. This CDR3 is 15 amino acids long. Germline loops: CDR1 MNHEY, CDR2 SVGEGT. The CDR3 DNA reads TGTGCCAGCAGCGAGAGGACTAGCGGGTACAATGAGCAGTTCTTC. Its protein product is CASSERTSGYNEQFF.